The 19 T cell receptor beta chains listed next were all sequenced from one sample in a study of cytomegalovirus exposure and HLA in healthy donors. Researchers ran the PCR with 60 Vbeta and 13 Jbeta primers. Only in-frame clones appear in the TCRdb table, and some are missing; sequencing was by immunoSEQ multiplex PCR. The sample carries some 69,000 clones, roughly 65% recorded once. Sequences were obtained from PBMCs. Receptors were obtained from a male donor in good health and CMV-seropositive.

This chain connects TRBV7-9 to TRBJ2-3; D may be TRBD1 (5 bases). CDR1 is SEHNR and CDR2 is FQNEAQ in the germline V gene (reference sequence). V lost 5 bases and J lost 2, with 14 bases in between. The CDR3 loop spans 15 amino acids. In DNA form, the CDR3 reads TGTGCCAGCAGCAACCAGGGTGGATACACAGATACGCAGTATTTT. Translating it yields CASSNQGGYTDTQYF.

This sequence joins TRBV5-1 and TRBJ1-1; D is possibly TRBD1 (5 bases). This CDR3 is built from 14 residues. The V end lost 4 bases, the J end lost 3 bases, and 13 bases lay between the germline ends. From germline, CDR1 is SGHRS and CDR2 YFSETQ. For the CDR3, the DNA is TGCGCCAGCAGCCCGCAGGGCCACTACACTGAAGCTTTCTTT. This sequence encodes CASSPQGHYTEAFF.

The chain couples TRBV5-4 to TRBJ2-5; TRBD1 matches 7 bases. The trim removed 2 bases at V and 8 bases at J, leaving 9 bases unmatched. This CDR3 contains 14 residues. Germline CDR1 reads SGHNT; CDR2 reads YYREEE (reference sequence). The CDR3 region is CASSLTGESLTQYF. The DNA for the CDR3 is TGTGCCAGCAGCTTAACAGGGGAGTCCTTAACCCAGTACTTC.

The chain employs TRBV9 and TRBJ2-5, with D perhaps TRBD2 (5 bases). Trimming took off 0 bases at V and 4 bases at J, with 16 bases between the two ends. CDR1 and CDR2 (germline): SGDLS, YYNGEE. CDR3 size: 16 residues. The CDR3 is CASSVGRGIWGETQYF. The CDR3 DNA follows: TGTGCCAGCAGCGTAGGGAGAGGGATCTGGGGAGAGACCCAGTACTTC.

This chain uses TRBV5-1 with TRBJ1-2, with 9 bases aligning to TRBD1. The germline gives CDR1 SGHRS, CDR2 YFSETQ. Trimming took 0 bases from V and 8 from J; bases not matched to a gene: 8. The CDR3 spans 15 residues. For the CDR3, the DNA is TGCGCCAGCAGCTTGGAAGTGGGGACAGGGCGCGGCTACACCTTC. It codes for CASSLEVGTGRGYTF.

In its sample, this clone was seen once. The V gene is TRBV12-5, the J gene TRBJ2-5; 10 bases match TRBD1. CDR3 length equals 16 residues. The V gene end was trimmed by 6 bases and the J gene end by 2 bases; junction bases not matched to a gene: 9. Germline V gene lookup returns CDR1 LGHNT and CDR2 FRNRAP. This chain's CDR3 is CASGPTGGLDQETQYF. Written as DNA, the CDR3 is TGTGCTAGTGGCCCGACAGGGGGCTTGGATCAAGAGACCCAGTACTTC.

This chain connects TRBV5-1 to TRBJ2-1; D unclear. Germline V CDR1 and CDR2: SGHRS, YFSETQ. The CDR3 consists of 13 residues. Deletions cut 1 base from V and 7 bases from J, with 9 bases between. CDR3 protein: CASSLTALNEQFF. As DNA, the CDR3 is TGCGCCAGCAGCTTGACAGCTTTGAATGAGCAGTTCTTC.

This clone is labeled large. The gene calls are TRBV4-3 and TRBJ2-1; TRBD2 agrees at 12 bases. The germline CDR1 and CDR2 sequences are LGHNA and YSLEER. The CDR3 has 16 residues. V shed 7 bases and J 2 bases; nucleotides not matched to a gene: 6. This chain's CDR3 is CASKRLAGDAYNEQFF. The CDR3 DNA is TGCGCCAGCAAGCGACTAGCGGGGGATGCCTACAATGAGCAGTTCTTC.

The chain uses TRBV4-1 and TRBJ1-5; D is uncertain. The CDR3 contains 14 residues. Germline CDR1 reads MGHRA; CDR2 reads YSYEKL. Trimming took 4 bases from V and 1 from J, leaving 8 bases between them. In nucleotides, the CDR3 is TGCGCCAGCAGCCGTTCGGGGAGCAATCAGCCCCAGCATTTT. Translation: CASSRSGSNQPQHF.

The CDR3 reads CASSLADSSYEQYF. CDR3 sequence (DNA): TGTGCCAGCAGCTTGGCCGACAGCTCCTACGAGCAGTACTTC. The chain combines TRBV5-6 with TRBJ2-7, with D possibly being TRBD1 (5 bases). V was shortened by 0 bases and J by 0 bases, with 7 bases between the two germline ends. The CDR3 has 14 amino acids. Germline V gene data show CDR1 as SGHDT and CDR2 as YYEEEE.

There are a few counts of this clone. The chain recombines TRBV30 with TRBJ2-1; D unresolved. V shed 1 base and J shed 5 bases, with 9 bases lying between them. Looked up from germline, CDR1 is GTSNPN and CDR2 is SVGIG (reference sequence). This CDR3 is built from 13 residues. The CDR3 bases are TGTGCCTGGAGTGCCGCCGCTAACAATGAGCAGTTCTTC. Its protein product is CAWSAAANNEQFF.

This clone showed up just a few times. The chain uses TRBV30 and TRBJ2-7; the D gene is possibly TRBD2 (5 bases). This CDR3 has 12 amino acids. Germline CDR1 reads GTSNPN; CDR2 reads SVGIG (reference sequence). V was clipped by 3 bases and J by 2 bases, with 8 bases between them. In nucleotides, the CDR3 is TGTGCCTGGAGGAGGGTAACCTACGAGCAGTACTTC. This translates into CAWRRVTYEQYF.

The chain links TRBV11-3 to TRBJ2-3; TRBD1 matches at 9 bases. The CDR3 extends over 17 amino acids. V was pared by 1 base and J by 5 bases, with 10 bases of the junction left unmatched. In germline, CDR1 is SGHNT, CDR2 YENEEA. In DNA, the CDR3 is TGTGCCAGCAGCTTAGGTCCTAGTGGGACAGGGCTAGATACGCAGTATTTT. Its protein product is CASSLGPSGTGLDTQYF.

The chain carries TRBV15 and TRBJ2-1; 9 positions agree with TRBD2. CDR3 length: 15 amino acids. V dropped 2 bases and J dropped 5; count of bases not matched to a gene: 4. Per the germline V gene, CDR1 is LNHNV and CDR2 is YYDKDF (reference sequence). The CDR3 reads CATSRTGLAHNEQFF. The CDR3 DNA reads TGTGCCACCAGCAGAACGGGACTAGCTCACAATGAGCAGTTCTTC.

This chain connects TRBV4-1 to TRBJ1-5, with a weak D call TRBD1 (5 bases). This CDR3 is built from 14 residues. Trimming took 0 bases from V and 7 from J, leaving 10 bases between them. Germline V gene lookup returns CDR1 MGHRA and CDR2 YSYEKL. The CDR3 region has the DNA TGCGCCAGCAGCCAAGAGGGGGGGAGACAGCCCCAGCATTTT. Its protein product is CASSQEGGRQPQHF.

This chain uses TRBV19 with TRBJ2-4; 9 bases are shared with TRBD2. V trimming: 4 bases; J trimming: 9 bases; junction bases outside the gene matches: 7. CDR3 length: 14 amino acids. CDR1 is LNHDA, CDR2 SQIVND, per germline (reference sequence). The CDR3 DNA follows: TGTGCCAGTAGTAATAGCGGGAGATTAGGCATTCAGTACTTC. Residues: CASSNSGRLGIQYF.

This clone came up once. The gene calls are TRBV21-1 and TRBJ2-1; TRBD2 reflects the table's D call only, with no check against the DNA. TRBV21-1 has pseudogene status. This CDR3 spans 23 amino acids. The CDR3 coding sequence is TGTGCCAGCAGCTCAGGGTGGACTAGCGGGACCCCCGAGCGAGTTTGGTCCTACAATGAGCAGTTCTTC. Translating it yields CASSSGWTSGTPERVWSYNEQFF.

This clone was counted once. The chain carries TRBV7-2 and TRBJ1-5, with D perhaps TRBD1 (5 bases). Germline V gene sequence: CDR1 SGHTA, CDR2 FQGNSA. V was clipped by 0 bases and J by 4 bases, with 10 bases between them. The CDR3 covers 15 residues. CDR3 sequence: CASSLAGGENQPQHF. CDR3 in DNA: TGTGCCAGCAGCTTAGCGGGAGGGGAAAATCAGCCCCAGCATTTT. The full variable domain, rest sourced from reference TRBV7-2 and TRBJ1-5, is GAGVSQSPSNKVTEKGKDVELRCDPISGHTALYWYRQSLGQGLEFLIYFQGNSAPDKSGLPSDRFSAERTGGSVSTLTIQRTQQEDSAVYLCASSLAGGENQPQHFGDGTRLSIL.

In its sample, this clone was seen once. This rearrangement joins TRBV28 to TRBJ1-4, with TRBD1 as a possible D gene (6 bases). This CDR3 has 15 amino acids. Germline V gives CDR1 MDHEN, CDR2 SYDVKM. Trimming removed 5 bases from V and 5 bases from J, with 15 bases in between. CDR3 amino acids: CASSPPTGHNEKLFF. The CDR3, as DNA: TGTGCCAGCAGTCCCCCGACAGGTCACAATGAAAAACTGTTTTTT.